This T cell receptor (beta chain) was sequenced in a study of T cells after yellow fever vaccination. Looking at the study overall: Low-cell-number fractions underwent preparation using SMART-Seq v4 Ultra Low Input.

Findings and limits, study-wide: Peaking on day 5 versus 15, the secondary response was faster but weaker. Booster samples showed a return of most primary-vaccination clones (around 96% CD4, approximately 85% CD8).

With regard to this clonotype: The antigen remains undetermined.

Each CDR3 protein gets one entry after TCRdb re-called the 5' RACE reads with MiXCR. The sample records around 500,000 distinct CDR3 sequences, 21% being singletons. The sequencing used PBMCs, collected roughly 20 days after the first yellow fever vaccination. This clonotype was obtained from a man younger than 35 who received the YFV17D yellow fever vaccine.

CDR3 bases: TGTGCCAGCAGCCCCGTGGACGGGACCCAGTACTTC. It is translated as CASSPVDGTQYF. J is TRBJ2-5 and V is TRBV6-6; no definite D call. The CDR3 is 12 amino acids. Trimming removed 6 bases from V and 7 bases from J, with 12 bases in between. Germline assignment: CDR1 MNHNY and CDR2 SVGAGI (reference sequence).